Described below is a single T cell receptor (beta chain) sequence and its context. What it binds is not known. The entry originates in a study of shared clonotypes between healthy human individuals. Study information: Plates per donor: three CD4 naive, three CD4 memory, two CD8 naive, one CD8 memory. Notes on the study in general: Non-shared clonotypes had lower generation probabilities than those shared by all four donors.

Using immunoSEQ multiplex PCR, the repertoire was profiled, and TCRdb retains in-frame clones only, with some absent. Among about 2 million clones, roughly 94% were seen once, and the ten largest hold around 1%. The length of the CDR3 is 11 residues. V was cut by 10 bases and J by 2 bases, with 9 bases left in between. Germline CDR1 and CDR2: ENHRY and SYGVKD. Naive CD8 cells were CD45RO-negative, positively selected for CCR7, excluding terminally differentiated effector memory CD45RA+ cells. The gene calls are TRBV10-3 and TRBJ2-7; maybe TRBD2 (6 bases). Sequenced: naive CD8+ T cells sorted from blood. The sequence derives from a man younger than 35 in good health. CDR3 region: CATGETYEQYF. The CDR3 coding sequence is TGTGCCACGGGGGAGACCTACGAGCAGTACTTC.